A single sample gave rise to the 27 T cell receptor beta chains below, sequenced in a study of T-cell memory formation after mild COVID-19. In TCRdb, the 5' RACE reads were re-called with MiXCR into one record per CDR3 protein. Here the sample spans a few hundred thousand distinct CDR3 sequences, around 15% being singletons. The sample comprised PBMCs or a T cell subset sorted from them (not recorded which). The receptors here all came from a man younger than 30 who had mild COVID-19 (a few samples of this study predate the infection). Cell type and time point are not known.

This clonotype was detected a few times. V usage is TRBV5-1 and J usage is TRBJ2-7; 8 bases line up with TRBD1. V was pared by 4 bases and J by 3 bases, with 15 bases of the junction left unmatched. Germline CDR1 SGHRS, CDR2 YFSETQ. The CDR3 consists of 17 residues. Here the CDR3 reads CASSAMTGARLIYEQYF. CDR3 nucleotide sequence: TGCGCCAGCAGCGCCATGACAGGGGCCCGGCTAATCTACGAGCAGTACTTC. The entire variable domain, with the rest obtained from reference TRBV5-1 and TRBJ2-7, is as follows: KAGVTQTPRYLIKTRGQQVTLSCSPISGHRSVSWYQQTPGQGLQFLFEYFSETQRNKGNFPGRFSGRQFSNSRSEMNVSTLELGDSALYLCASSAMTGARLIYEQYFGPGTRLTVT.

This clonotype was detected only a few times. The chain uses TRBV5-6 and TRBJ2-7; 7 nucleotides match TRBD1. This CDR3 has 13 amino acids. Unmatched junction bases numbered 3, after V lost 4 bases and J lost 2 bases. Per germline, CDR1 SGHDT and CDR2 YYEEEE. Here the CDR3 reads CASSQGTAYEQYV. CDR3 bases: TGTGCCAGCAGCCAGGGGACAGCCTACGAGCAGTACGTC.

This clonotype showed up many times. The J gene is TRBJ1-1, the V gene TRBV29-1, with D maybe TRBD1 (5 bases). This CDR3 has 13 amino acids. With 3 bases removed from V and 0 bases from J, the gap between germline ends came to 8 bases. Germline V gives CDR1 SQVTM, CDR2 ANQGSEA. The CDR3 DNA reads TGCAGCGTTGACAGGGCCATGAACACTGAAGCTTTCTTT. Translation gives CSVDRAMNTEAFF. Looking up the rest from reference TRBV29-1 and TRBJ1-1 gives the full variable domain: SAVISQKPSRDICQRGTSLTIQCQVDSQVTMMFWYRQQPGQSLTLIATANQGSEATYESGFVIDKFPISRPNLTFSTLTVSNMSPEDSSIYLCSVDRAMNTEAFFGQGTRLTVV.

The genes are TRBV9 and TRBJ2-1, with no clear D. Germline assignment: CDR1 SGDLS and CDR2 YYNGEE. V shed 4 bases and J shed 7 bases, with 9 bases lying between them. The CDR3 has 12 amino acids. The CDR3 loop reads CASSFPQNEQFF. CDR3 sequence (DNA): TGTGCCAGCAGCTTCCCTCAGAATGAGCAGTTCTTC.

The genes are TRBV3-1 and TRBJ1-6; no definite D call. The germline CDR1 and CDR2 sequences are LGHDT and YNNKEL (reference sequence). The V end was cut by 1 base, the J end by 5 bases, with 9 bases between. This CDR3 region has 15 residues. CDR3 sequence: CASSQAWIHNSPLHF. In nucleotides, the CDR3 is TGTGCCAGCAGCCAAGCCTGGATACATAATTCACCCCTCCACTTT.

This chain joins TRBV4-2 and TRBJ1-2, with D perhaps matching TRBD1 (5 bases). The CDR3 is 17 amino acids. Trimming removed 2 bases at V and 6 bases at J, with 22 bases between. CDR1 is LGHNA, CDR2 YNFKEQ, per germline. The DNA for the CDR3 is TGTGCCAGCAGCCAATTAACCCGGACACCATTATCGGATGGCTACACCTTC. This encodes CASSQLTRTPLSDGYTF.

The rearrangement uses TRBV29-1 and TRBJ2-7, with D unresolved. Per germline, CDR1 SQVTM and CDR2 ANQGSEA. The CDR3 runs to 14 residues. V was clipped by 1 base and J by 0 bases, with 10 bases between them. CDR3 coding DNA: TGCAGCGTTGAAGTGCCTCTGAGCTCCTACGAGCAGTACGTC. This sequence encodes CSVEVPLSSYEQYV.

Only a few counts were recorded for this clonotype. The chain uses TRBV7-6 and TRBJ1-1; D gene uncertain. Germline values: CDR1 SGHVS, CDR2 FNYEAQ. This CDR3 has 12 residues. The V end lost 1 base, the J end lost 7 bases, and 7 bases lay between the germline ends. CDR3 DNA sequence: TGTGCCAGCAGCTTAGGGGCGGATGAAGCTTTCTTT. Translation gives CASSLGADEAFF.

The chain is built from TRBV29-1 and TRBJ2-3, with D tentatively TRBD2 (6 bases). Trimming removed 3 bases at V and 4 bases at J, with 8 bases between. The CDR3 covers 12 residues. CDR1 and CDR2 from the germline V gene are SQVTM and ANQGSEA. CDR3: CSVEEGADTQYF. DNA of the CDR3: TGCAGCGTTGAGGAGGGCGCAGATACGCAGTATTTT.

This chain's CDR3 is CASSPLAGLLNEQFF. The CDR3 coding sequence is TGCGCCAGCAGCCCCTTAGCGGGGTTATTGAATGAGCAGTTCTTC. The chain has TRBV10-2 and TRBJ2-1; 8 bases are a match to TRBD2. Germline V gives CDR1 WSHSY, CDR2 SAAADI. There are 15 residues in the CDR3. The junction had 11 bases not matched to a gene; V was cut back by 6 bases and J by 7 bases.

The chain employs TRBV6-1 and TRBJ1-1; 7 bases line up with TRBD1. After removal of 5 bases from V and 4 bases from J, the junction contained 10 bases not matched to a gene. Per the germline V gene, CDR1 is MNHNS and CDR2 is SASEGT. The length of the CDR3 is 15 residues. CDR3 region: CASSFLQGEGTEAFF. The CDR3 DNA sequence: TGTGCCAGCAGTTTTCTGCAGGGGGAGGGCACTGAAGCTTTCTTT.

This clonotype is labeled as medium-sized. The chain carries TRBV4-1 and TRBJ1-1; D gene ambiguous. Germline lookup yields CDR1 MGHRA and CDR2 YSYEKL. Trimming took off 4 bases at V and 6 bases at J, with 12 bases between the two ends. CDR3 size: 13 residues. CDR3 bases: TGCGCCAGCAGCCCTAGGGAGGTGGCTGAAGCTTTCTTT. It codes for CASSPREVAEAFF.

The rearrangement joins TRBV12-3 or TRBV12-4 to TRBJ1-1; D gene uncertain. This CDR3 is 13 amino acids long. V was clipped by 7 bases and J by 1 base, with 10 bases between them. The CDR3 coding sequence is TGTGCCAGCACCCCGCCAGCGAACACTGAAGCTTTCTTT. It codes for CASTPPANTEAFF.

The gene calls are TRBV27 and TRBJ1-2; TRBD1 is a possible D gene (6 bases). There are 15 residues in the CDR3. Germline CDR1 and CDR2: MNHEY and SMNVEV (reference sequence). Deletions cut 5 bases from V and 2 bases from J, with 15 bases between. In nucleotides, the CDR3 is TGTGCCAGCAGTAGCCCGGGGGGCGCAAACTATGGCTACACCTTC. It codes for CASSSPGGANYGYTF.

The table lists this clonotype with many counts. The chain uses TRBV6-6 and TRBJ1-1, with unresolved D. Trimming left V 4 bases short and J 1 base short, with 4 bases between. Germline V lookup: CDR1 MNHNY, CDR2 SVGAGI (reference sequence). The CDR3 extends over 12 amino acids. The CDR3 sequence: CASSSRNTEAFF. In nucleotides, the CDR3 is TGTGCCAGCAGTTCCAGGAACACTGAAGCTTTCTTT.

There are a few counts of this clonotype. This rearrangement joins TRBV20-1 to TRBJ1-1, with 8 positions matching TRBD1. The CDR3 is 16 residues long. Trimming removed 6 bases from V and 0 bases from J; junction bases left unmatched: 12. CDR1 is DFQATT and CDR2 is SNEGSKA in the germline V gene (reference sequence). Written as DNA, the CDR3 is TGCAGTGCCAGGACGGGCAGGGGGCTATTGAACACTGAAGCTTTCTTT. Translating gives CSARTGRGLLNTEAFF.

J is TRBJ1-5 and V is TRBV7-2; D is unclear. This CDR3 comprises 15 residues. CDR1 is SGHTA and CDR2 is FQGNSA in the germline V gene. V lost 1 base and J lost 1, with 8 bases in between. The CDR3 DNA sequence: TGTGCCAGCAGCTTAGTTGGGCTGAGCAATCAGCCCCAGCATTTT. Its protein is CASSLVGLSNQPQHF.

This clonotype was seen a handful of times. The V and J genes are TRBV14 and TRBJ1-1; no firm D call. This CDR3 is built from 19 residues. Per germline, CDR1 SGHDN and CDR2 FVKESK. Trimming shortened V by 0 bases and J by 6 bases, and 26 bases separated the two germline ends. CDR3 in amino acids: CASSQDAPKGGTPRAEAFF. DNA for the CDR3: TGTGCCAGCAGCCAAGATGCTCCAAAAGGAGGAACCCCTCGGGCTGAAGCTTTCTTT.

This sequence joins TRBV15 and TRBJ2-1; TRBD2 matches 7 bases. Trimming removed 1 base from V and 8 bases from J; junction bases left unmatched: 2. Germline assignment: CDR1 LNHNV and CDR2 YYDKDF (reference sequence). The CDR3 has 13 amino acids. The CDR3 loop is CATSRGGGDEQFF. The CDR3 nucleotides read TGTGCCACCAGCAGAGGGGGAGGGGATGAGCAGTTCTTC.

The table lists this clonotype with a few counts. This rearrangement joins TRBV29-1 to TRBJ1-1; D uncertain. Between the trimmed V and J ends, which lost 4 bases and 3 bases, there was a span of 12 bases. The CDR3 length is 13 residues. CDR1 and CDR2 (germline): SQVTM, ANQGSEA. CDR3 DNA: TGCAGCGTTGTCGAGGGTGGGGACACTGAAGCTTTCTTT. Amino acid sequence: CSVVEGGDTEAFF.

The J gene is TRBJ2-2, the V gene TRBV4-3; 7 bases fit TRBD2. This CDR3 is 16 amino acids long. The V segment lost 1 base and the J segment 4 bases; nucleotides outside the gene matches: 6. Germline CDR1 reads LGHNA; CDR2 reads YSLEER. CDR3 in amino acids: CASSQVRGEGTGELFF. In nucleotides, the CDR3 is TGCGCCAGCAGCCAAGTCCGGGGGGAGGGCACCGGGGAGCTGTTTTTT.

Only a few counts were recorded for this clonotype. The V gene is TRBV7-9, the J gene TRBJ1-5; perhaps TRBD1 as D (5 bases). The CDR3 consists of 15 residues. CDR1 and CDR2 (germline): SEHNR, FQNEAQ (reference sequence). Trimming pared 2 bases from V and 5 bases from J, leaving 13 bases between. The CDR3 loop reads CASSLTGTPDQPQHF. In DNA form, the CDR3 reads TGTGCCAGCAGCTTAACCGGGACTCCAGATCAGCCCCAGCATTTT. Full variable domain (missing parts from reference TRBV7-9 and TRBJ1-5): DTGVSQNPRHKITKRGQNVTFRCDPISEHNRLYWYRQTLGQGPEFLTYFQNEAQLEKSRLLSDRFSAERPKGSFSTLEIQRTEQGDSAMYLCASSLTGTPDQPQHFGDGTRLSIL.

A few counts support this clonotype. The chain joins TRBV7-2 to TRBJ2-1, with TRBD2 identical over 9 bases. The J segment lost 9 bases and the V segment lost 1 base, leaving 7 bases of the junction unmatched. This CDR3 is 15 amino acids long. Germline V lookup: CDR1 SGHTA, CDR2 FQGNSA. The CDR3 DNA sequence: TGTGCCAGCAGCTTAGAGCGGGGGGTCGGGAGTGAGCAGTTCTTC. It is translated as CASSLERGVGSEQFF.

This clonotype was detected many times. The chain employs TRBV6-1 and TRBJ1-1; D not certain. This CDR3 comprises 13 residues. In germline, CDR1 is MNHNS, CDR2 SASEGT. Trimming shortened V by 2 bases and J by 1 base, and 5 bases separated the two germline ends. CDR3 region: CASSESGNTEAFF. The CDR3 DNA follows: TGTGCCAGCAGTGAATCCGGGAACACTGAAGCTTTCTTT.

The rearrangement uses TRBV18 and TRBJ2-7; 7 positions agree with TRBD1. Trimming took 3 bases from V and 4 from J; bases not matched to a gene: 6. The CDR3 is made up of 14 amino acids. Germline loops: CDR1 KGHSH, CDR2 LQKENI. The CDR3 region is CASSPEQGNYEQYF. DNA of the CDR3: TGTGCCAGCTCACCCGAACAGGGGAATTACGAGCAGTACTTC. The complete variable domain, with remaining parts taken from reference TRBV18 and TRBJ2-7, reads NAGVMQNPRHLVRRRGQEARLRCSPMKGHSHVYWYRQLPEEGLKFMVYLQKENIIDESGMPKERFSAEFPKEGPSILRIQQVVRGDSAAYFCASSPEQGNYEQYFGPGTRLTVT.

This chain joins TRBV6-5 and TRBJ2-7, with D perhaps matching TRBD1 (6 bases). The CDR3 runs 14 residues. CDR1 and CDR2 from the germline V gene are MNHEY and SVGAGI. Trimming took 2 bases from V and 3 from J, leaving 11 bases between them. Here the CDR3 DNA reads TGTGCCAGCAGTTACAGCGGACAGTACTACGAGCAGTACTTC. It codes for CASSYSGQYYEQYF.

The rearrangement links TRBV9 to TRBJ2-3; no clear D. V lost 1 base to trimming and J lost 0 bases, with 9 bases between them. This CDR3 has 15 amino acids. Per germline, CDR1 SGDLS and CDR2 YYNGEE. The CDR3 spells CASSVSTTSTDTQYF. The CDR3 DNA is TGTGCCAGCAGCGTATCTACGACTAGCACAGATACGCAGTATTTT.